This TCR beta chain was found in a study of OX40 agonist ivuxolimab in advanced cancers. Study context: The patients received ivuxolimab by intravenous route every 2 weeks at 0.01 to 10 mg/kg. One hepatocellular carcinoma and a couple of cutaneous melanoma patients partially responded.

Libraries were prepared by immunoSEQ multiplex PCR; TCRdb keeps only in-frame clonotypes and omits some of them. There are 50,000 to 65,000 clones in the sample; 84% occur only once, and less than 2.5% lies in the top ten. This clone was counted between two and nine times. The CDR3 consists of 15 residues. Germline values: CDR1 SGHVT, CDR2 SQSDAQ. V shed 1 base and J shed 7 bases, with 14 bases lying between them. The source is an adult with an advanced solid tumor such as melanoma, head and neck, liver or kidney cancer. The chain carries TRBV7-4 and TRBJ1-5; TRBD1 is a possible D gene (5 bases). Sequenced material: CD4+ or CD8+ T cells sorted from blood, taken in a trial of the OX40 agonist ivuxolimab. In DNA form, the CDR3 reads TGTGCCAGCAGCTTAGGCAGGGCACAAGGGCAGCCCCAGCATTTT. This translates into CASSLGRAQGQPQHF.